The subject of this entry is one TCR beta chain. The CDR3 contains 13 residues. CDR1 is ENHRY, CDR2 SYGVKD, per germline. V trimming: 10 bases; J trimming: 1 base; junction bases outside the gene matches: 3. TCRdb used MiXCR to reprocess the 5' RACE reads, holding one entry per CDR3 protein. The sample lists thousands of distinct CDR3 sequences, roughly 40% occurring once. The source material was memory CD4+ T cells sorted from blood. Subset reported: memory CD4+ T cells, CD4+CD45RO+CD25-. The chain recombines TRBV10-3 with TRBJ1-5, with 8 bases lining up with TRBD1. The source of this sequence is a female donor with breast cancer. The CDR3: CATGDRSNQPQHF. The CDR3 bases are TGTGCCACCGGGGACAGGAGCAATCAGCCCCAGCATTTT.